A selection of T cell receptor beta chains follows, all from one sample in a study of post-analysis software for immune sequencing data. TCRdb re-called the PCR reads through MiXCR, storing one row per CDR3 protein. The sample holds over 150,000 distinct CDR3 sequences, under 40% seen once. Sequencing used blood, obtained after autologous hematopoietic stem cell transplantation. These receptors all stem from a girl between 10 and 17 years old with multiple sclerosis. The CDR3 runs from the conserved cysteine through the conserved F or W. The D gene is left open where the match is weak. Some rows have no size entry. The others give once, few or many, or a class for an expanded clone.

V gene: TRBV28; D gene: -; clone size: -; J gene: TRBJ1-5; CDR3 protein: CAGSSTEGSNQPQHF; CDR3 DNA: TGTGCCGGCAGTTCGACAGAGGGAAGCAATCAGCCCCAGCATTTT
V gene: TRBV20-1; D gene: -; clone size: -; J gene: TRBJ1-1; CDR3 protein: CSAPRSFEAFF; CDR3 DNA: TGCAGTGCTCCGCGTTCTTTTGAAGCTTTCTTT
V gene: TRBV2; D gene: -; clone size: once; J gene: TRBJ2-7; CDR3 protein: CASSEGEVHEQYF; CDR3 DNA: TGTGCCAGCAGTGAGGGAGAAGTCCACGAGCAGTACTTC
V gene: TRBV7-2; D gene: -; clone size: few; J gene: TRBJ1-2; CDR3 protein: CASSTQIALYGYTF; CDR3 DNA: TGTGCCAGCAGCACCCAAATAGCACTCTATGGCTACACCTTC
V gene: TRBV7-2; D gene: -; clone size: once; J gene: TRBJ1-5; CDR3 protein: CASSTPTGDQPQHF; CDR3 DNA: TGTGCCAGCAGCACCCCGACAGGAGATCAGCCCCAGCATTTT
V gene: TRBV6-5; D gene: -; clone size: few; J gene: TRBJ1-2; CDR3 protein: CASSYSQRERGYTF; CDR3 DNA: TGTGCCAGCAGTTACTCGCAGCGGGAGCGGGGCTACACCTTC
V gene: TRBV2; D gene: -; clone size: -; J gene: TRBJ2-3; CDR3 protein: CASSLGRGHSTDTQYF; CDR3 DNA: TGTGCCAGCAGTTTAGGCCGGGGCCACAGCACAGATACGCAGTATTTT
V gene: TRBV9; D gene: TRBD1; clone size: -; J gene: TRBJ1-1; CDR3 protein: CASSASDRGEAFF; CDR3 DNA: TGTGCCAGCAGCGCCTCGGACAGGGGGGAAGCTTTCTTT
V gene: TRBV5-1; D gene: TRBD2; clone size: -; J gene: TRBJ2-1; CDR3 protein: CASSLALAGGVYNEQFF; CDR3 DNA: TGCGCCAGCAGCTTGGCCTTAGCGGGAGGGGTATACAATGAGCAGTTCTTC
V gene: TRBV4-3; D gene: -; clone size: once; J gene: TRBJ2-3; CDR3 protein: CASSQDLQVAQGTDTQYF; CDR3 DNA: TGCGCCAGCAGCCAAGATCTTCAAGTGGCGCAGGGCACAGATACGCAGTATTTT
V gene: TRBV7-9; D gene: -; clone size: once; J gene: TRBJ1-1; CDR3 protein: CASSFLGEGTAFF; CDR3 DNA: TGTGCCAGCAGCTTTTTGGGGGAGGGTACGGCTTTCTTT
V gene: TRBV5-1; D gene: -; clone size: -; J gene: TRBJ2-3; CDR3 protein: CASSYERGLDSVPDTQYF; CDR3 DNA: TGCGCCAGCAGCTACGAGAGGGGGTTGGATTCTGTCCCAGATACGCAGTATTTT
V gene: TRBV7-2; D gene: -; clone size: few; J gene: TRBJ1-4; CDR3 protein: CASSLVGRSNEKLFF; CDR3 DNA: TGTGCCAGCAGCTTAGTGGGGCGGAGTAATGAAAAACTGTTTTTT
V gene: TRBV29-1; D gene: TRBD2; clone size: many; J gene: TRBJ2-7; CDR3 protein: CSVRVAGAGEQYF; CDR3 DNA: TGCAGCGTTCGGGTAGCGGGAGCCGGCGAGCAGTACTTC
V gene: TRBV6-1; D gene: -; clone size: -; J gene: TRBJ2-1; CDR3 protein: CASSQDYSVSYNEQFF; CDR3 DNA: TGTGCCAGCAGTCAAGACTACAGCGTATCCTACAATGAGCAGTTCTTC
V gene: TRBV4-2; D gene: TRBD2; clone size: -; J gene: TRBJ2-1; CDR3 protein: CASSQDGTSGGVRYNEQFF; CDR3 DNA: TGTGCCAGCAGCCAAGACGGGACTAGCGGGGGAGTCCGGTACAATGAGCAGTTCTTC
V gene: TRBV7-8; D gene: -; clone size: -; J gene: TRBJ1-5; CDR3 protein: CASSLTNQPQHF; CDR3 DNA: TGTGCCAGCAGCCTTACAAATCAGCCCCAGCATTTT
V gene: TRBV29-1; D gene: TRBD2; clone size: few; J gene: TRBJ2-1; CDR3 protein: CSVRERAGLPNEQFF; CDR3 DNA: TGCAGCGTTCGGGAACGAGCGGGACTACCGAATGAGCAGTTCTTC
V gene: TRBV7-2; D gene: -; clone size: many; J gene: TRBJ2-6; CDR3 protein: CASSQQGGVSGANVLTF; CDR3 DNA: TGTGCCAGCAGCCAACAGGGCGGGGTCTCTGGGGCCAACGTCCTGACTTTC
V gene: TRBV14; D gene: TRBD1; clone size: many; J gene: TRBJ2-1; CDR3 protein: CASSQNELRTGFILGIYNEQFF; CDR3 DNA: TGTGCCAGCAGCCAGAACGAACTAAGGACAGGGTTTATCCTGGGGATTTACAATGAGCAGTTCTTC
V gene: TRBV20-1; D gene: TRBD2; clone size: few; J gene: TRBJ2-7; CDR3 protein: CSAGTSFGTQYF; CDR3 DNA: TGCAGTGCTGGGACTAGCTTTGGTACCCAGTACTTC
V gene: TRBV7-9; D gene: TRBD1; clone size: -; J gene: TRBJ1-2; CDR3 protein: CASSSRDRYYGYTF; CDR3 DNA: TGTGCCAGCAGCTCCCGGGACAGGTACTATGGCTACACCTTC
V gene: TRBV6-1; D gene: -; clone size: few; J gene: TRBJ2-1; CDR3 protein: CASSAFEGSNEQFF; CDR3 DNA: TGTGCCAGCAGTGCGTTCGAAGGGAGCAATGAGCAGTTCTTC
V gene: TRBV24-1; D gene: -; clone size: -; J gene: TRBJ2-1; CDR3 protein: CATSRDFDNEQFF; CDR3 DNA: TGTGCCACCTCACGGGACTTCGACAATGAGCAGTTCTTC
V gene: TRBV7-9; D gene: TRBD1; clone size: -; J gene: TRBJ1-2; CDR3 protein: CASSAGTGYGYTF; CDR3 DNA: TGTGCCAGCAGCGCCGGGACAGGATATGGCTACACCTTC
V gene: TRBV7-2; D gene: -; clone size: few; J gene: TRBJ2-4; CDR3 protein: CASSLGAGADKNIQYF; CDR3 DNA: TGTGCCAGCAGCTTAGGGGCCGGCGCAGATAAAAACATTCAGTACTTC
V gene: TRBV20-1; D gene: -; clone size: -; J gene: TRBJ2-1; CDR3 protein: CSARLQGRSYNEQFF; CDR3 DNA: TGCAGTGCTAGACTTCAGGGACGCTCCTACAATGAGCAGTTCTTC
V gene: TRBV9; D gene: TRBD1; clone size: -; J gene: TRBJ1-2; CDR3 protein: CASTYSGTENYGYTF; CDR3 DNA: TGTGCCAGCACCTACTCCGGGACAGAGAACTATGGCTACACCTTC
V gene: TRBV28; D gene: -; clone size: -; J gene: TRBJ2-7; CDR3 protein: CASSNIGTLSYEQYF; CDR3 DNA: TGTGCCAGCAGCAATATAGGGACCCTCTCCTACGAGCAGTACTTC
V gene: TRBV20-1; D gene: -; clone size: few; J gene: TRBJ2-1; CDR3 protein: CSAGSKSLPYNEQFF; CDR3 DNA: TGCAGTGCTGGATCTAAATCCCTCCCCTACAATGAGCAGTTCTTC
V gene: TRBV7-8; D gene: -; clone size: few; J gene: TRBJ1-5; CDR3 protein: CASSPHRGDIHNQPQHF; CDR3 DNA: TGTGCCAGCAGCCCCCACCGGGGAGATATTCACAATCAGCCCCAGCATTTT
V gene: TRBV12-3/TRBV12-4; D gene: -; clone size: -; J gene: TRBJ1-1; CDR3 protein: CASSPPPGATEAFF; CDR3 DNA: TGTGCCAGCAGTCCTCCTCCAGGGGCCACTGAAGCTTTCTTT
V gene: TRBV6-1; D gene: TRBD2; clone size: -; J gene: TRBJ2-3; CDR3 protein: CASNAPGLGASNTQYF; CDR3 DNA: TGTGCCAGCAATGCCCCGGGACTAGGGGCCTCCAATACGCAGTATTTT
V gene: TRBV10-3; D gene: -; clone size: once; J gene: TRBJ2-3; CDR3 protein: CAISGGPPSTDTQYF; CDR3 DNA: TGTGCCATCAGCGGGGGACCACCTAGCACAGATACGCAGTATTTT